Listed below are T cell receptor beta chains from one sample, sequenced in a study of blood T cell repertoires in COVID-19. The protocol was immunoSEQ multiplex PCR, while the TCRdb copy is restricted to in-frame clones and leaves out a portion. The table lists about 59,000 clones, roughly 80% of them singletons, with roughly 13% in the top ten. Sequenced material: peripheral blood. Receptors originate from a woman between 70 and 85 years old with acute or convalescent COVID-19. CDR3s include the opening cysteine and the closing phenylalanine or tryptophan. Fields, in order: D gene, J gene, V gene, clone size, CDR3 protein, CDR3 DNA. The D gene is left open where the match is weak. Clone size is not always given. Where it is, it says once, few, many or a class for expanded clones.

>TRBD1|TRBJ1-5|TRBV18|.
CASSPTGSSNQPQHF
TGTGCCAGCTCTCCGACAGGGAGTAGCAATCAGCCCCAGCATTTT
>.|TRBJ1-2|TRBV20-1|.
CSAPSRGGPTF
TGCAGTGCTCCATCCCGGGGTGGCCCCACCTTC
>.|TRBJ1-4|TRBV7-9|once
CASSLGGRQGNEKLFF
TGTGCCAGCAGCTTGGGGGGTCGGCAGGGTAATGAAAAACTGTTTTTT
>.|TRBJ1-2|TRBV6-5|.
CASSYGSGGLDGYTF
TGTGCCAGCAGTTACGGTTCGGGTGGGTTAGATGGCTACACCTTC
>.|TRBJ2-3|TRBV9|.
CASSVRALTTDTQYF
TGTGCCAGCAGCGTGAGGGCCCTCACGACAGATACGCAGTATTTT
>.|TRBJ1-2|TRBV30|.
CAWSVEGYGYTF
TGTGCCTGGAGTGTTGAGGGATATGGCTACACCTTC
>TRBD1|TRBJ1-1|TRBV10-2|.
CASRPGQGNTEAFF
TGCGCCAGCAGACCGGGACAGGGGAACACTGAAGCTTTCTTT
>TRBD1|TRBJ1-3|TRBV18|many
CASSQPGQPAGNTIYF
TGTGCCAGCTCACAACCGGGACAGCCTGCTGGAAACACCATATATTTT
>.|TRBJ2-3|TRBV27|.
CASSFNRRDTQYF
TGTGCCAGCAGTTTTAATCGTAGAGATACGCAGTATTTT
>.|TRBJ2-6|TRBV19|few
CASRQSGANVLTF
TGTGCCAGTAGACAGTCTGGGGCCAACGTCCTGACTTTC
>TRBD1|TRBJ1-3|TRBV5-1|few
CASSLGTGVSGNTIYF
TGCGCCAGCAGCTTGGGGACAGGGGTTTCGGGAAACACCATATATTTT
>TRBD1|TRBJ1-2|TRBV18|few
CASSYGAGGLGYTF
TGTGCCAGCTCATACGGGGCAGGGGGCCTTGGCTACACCTTC
>TRBD2|TRBJ2-5|TRBV7-9|.
CASSFRISGGVETQYF
TGTGCCAGCAGCTTCCGGATTAGCGGGGGGGTCGAGACCCAGTACTTC
>TRBD1|TRBJ1-1|TRBV4-1|.
CASSHGTAPEAFF
TGCGCCAGCAGCCACGGGACAGCTCCTGAAGCTTTCTTT
>TRBD2|TRBJ2-5|TRBV5-5|.
CASSLAEAGGTVQETQYF
TGTGCCAGCAGCTTGGCCGAAGCGGGGGGCACTGTTCAAGAGACCCAGTACTTC
>TRBD2|TRBJ2-3|TRBV5-4|.
CASSLAELEVDTQYF
TGTGCCAGCAGTCTAGCGGAACTAGAGGTAGATACGCAGTATTTT
>.|TRBJ2-7|TRBV10-3|.
CAISESPFSGYEQYF
TGTGCCATCAGTGAGTCCCCCTTTTCGGGATACGAGCAGTACTTC
>.|TRBJ2-7|TRBV9|.
CASSVGGATSYEQYF
TGTGCCAGCAGCGTGGGGGGGGCGACCTCCTACGAGCAGTACTTC
>.|TRBJ2-3|TRBV9|few
CASSSEGFKGSAWGDTQYF
TGTGCCAGCAGCTCAGAGGGATTTAAGGGTAGCGCCTGGGGAGATACGCAGTATTTT
>TRBD2|TRBJ2-1|TRBV6-5|once
CASRMTSGGYNEQFF
TGTGCCAGCAGGATGACTAGCGGGGGTTACAATGAGCAGTTCTTC
>TRBD2|TRBJ2-1|TRBV5-3|once
CARSLNCRLACTRPFGEQFF
TGTGCCAGAAGCTTGAACTGTAGACTAGCGTGTACGAGGCCGTTCGGTGAGCAGTTCTTC
>.|TRBJ1-3|TRBV14|.
CASSQDYGYSGNTIYF
TGTGCCAGCAGCCAAGATTACGGTTATTCTGGAAACACCATATATTTT
>TRBD1|TRBJ2-7|TRBV18|few
CASSPRQGEEQYF
TGTGCCAGCTCACCAAGACAGGGTGAGGAGCAGTACTTC
>TRBD2|TRBJ2-5|TRBV30|.
CAWSVIAGQETQYF
TGTGCCTGGAGTGTCATAGCGGGTCAAGAGACCCAGTACTTC
>.|TRBJ2-1|TRBV18|.
CASSPVVENEQFF
TGTGCCAGCTCACCGGTTGTAGAAAATGAGCAGTTCTTC
>.|TRBJ2-1|TRBV5-1|many
CASSLTQDNEQFF
TGCGCCAGCAGCCTAACACAGGACAATGAGCAGTTCTTC
>TRBD1|TRBJ1-1|TRBV3-1/TRBV3-2|.
CASSPMTGGNTEAFF
TGTGCCAGCAGCCCGATGACAGGGGGCAACACTGAAGCTTTCTTT
>.|TRBJ1-2|TRBV7-5|few
CVDRANYGYTF
TGTGTTGACAGGGCGAACTATGGCTACACCTTC
>.|TRBJ1-5|TRBV29-1|.
CSVGDYQPQHF
TGCAGCGTGGGGGACTATCAGCCCCAGCATTTT